A single sample is the source of the 28 T cell receptor beta chains below, sequenced in a study of neurological immune-mediated disorders. TCRdb redid the calling of the 5' RACE reads with MiXCR, one entry per CDR3 protein. The table includes under 80,000 distinct CDR3 sequences, roughly 15% detected once. Sequenced material: PBMCs. These receptors all come from a woman between 45 and 60 years old in good health.

This clonotype appeared many times. V gene TRBV10-3 combines with J gene TRBJ2-3, with unresolved D. Trimming left V 0 bases short and J 4 bases short, with 14 bases between. Per the germline V gene, CDR1 is ENHRY and CDR2 is SYGVKD. This CDR3 contains 16 residues. CDR3 region: CAISESNGRVADTQYF. DNA for the CDR3: TGTGCCATCAGTGAGTCGAACGGCAGAGTAGCAGATACGCAGTATTTT.

This clonotype was counted many times. The chain employs TRBV5-1 and TRBJ1-1, with 7 bases lining up with TRBD1. The CDR3 is made up of 14 amino acids. Trimming took 3 bases from V and 3 from J; bases not matched to a gene: 5. Germline loops: CDR1 SGHRS, CDR2 YFSETQ. The CDR3 DNA sequence: TGCGCCAGCAGCTCGCAGGGGGGACACACTGAAGCTTTCTTT. Protein product: CASSSQGGHTEAFF. The entire variable domain, with the rest obtained from reference TRBV5-1 and TRBJ1-1, is as follows: KAGVTQTPRYLIKTRGQQVTLSCSPISGHRSVSWYQQTPGQGLQFLFEYFSETQRNKGNFPGRFSGRQFSNSRSEMNVSTLELGDSALYLCASSSQGGHTEAFFGQGTRLTVV.

The rearrangement uses TRBV12-3 or TRBV12-4 and TRBJ2-3; 8 bases agree with TRBD1. This CDR3 is built from 14 residues. With 9 bases clipped from V and 4 bases from J, the junction kept 9 bases outside the gene matches. The DNA for the CDR3 is TGTGCCAGTACGGGGACAGGACGATCAGATACGCAGTATTTT. This codes for CASTGTGRSDTQYF.

This clonotype was detected many times. V usage is TRBV28 and J usage is TRBJ1-5, with a tentative D call TRBD1 (5 bases). The V and J ends lost 2 bases and 7 bases respectively, with 21 bases between them. CDR3 length equals 17 residues. Germline V gene data show CDR1 as MDHEN and CDR2 as SYDVKM. CDR3 nucleotide sequence: TGTGCCAGCAGTTTAGAGGCGGGTCGGGACTTATACCAGCCCCAGCATTTT. Its translation: CASSLEAGRDLYQPQHF.

In its sample, this clonotype was seen many times. This chain joins TRBV20-1 and TRBJ1-2; the D gene is possibly TRBD1 (5 bases). V was cut by 5 bases and J by 5 bases, with 15 bases left in between. This CDR3 has 13 residues. Per germline, CDR1 DFQATT and CDR2 SNEGSKA (reference sequence). The CDR3 here is CSALDSGTYGYTF. Written as DNA, the CDR3 is TGCAGTGCTCTAGACTCCGGGACTTATGGCTACACCTTC.

This clonotype was counted many times. The V call is TRBV29-1, the J call TRBJ2-7, with D hard to call. CDR3 length: 14 residues. V was clipped by 1 base and J by 5 bases, with 15 bases between them. Germline assignment: CDR1 SQVTM and CDR2 ANQGSEA. CDR3 loop: CSVEAGQVRDEQYF. DNA for the CDR3: TGCAGCGTTGAAGCAGGTCAGGTACGCGACGAGCAGTACTTC.

This clonotype has a count of ten or more. The rearrangement links TRBV3-1 to TRBJ1-6, with a possible D match to TRBD1 (6 bases). The CDR3 is 12 residues long. The germline V gene has CDR1 LGHDT and CDR2 YNNKEL (reference sequence). The germline V and J ends were trimmed by 6 bases and 9 bases, with 9 bases remaining between them. The CDR3 reads CASSHRASPLHF. CDR3 nucleotides: TGTGCCAGCAGTCACAGGGCTTCACCCCTCCACTTT.

This clonotype occurred many times. The V and J genes are TRBV28 and TRBJ1-5, with 10 bases lining up with TRBD1. The trim removed 6 bases at V and 4 bases at J, leaving 3 bases unmatched. Looked up from germline, CDR1 is MDHEN and CDR2 is SYDVKM. The CDR3 spans 14 residues. The DNA for the CDR3 is TGTGCCAGCAGCAGGACAGGGGGTAATCAGCCCCAGCATTTT. Translated: CASSRTGGNQPQHF.

This clonotype was detected ten times or more. The chain has TRBV7-3 and TRBJ2-2; TRBD1 matches 7 bases. V lost 5 bases and J lost 6; bases outside the gene matches: 6. Germline lookup yields CDR1 SGHTA and CDR2 FQGTGA. The CDR3 covers 14 residues. This CDR3 is CASSAYRGSGELFF. As DNA, the CDR3 is TGTGCCAGCAGCGCCTACAGGGGCTCCGGGGAGCTGTTTTTT. The entire variable domain, with the rest obtained from reference TRBV7-3 and TRBJ2-2, is as follows: GAGVSQTPSNKVTEKGKYVELRCDPISGHTALYWYRQSLGQGPEFLIYFQGTGAADDSGLPNDRFFAVRPEGSVSTLKIQRTERGDSAVYLCASSAYRGSGELFFGEGSRLTVL.

This clonotype was counted ten times or more. The CDR3 region has the DNA TGCAGCGTTGATCTGGGGAATGGAAACACCATATATTTT. Translation gives CSVDLGNGNTIYF. The chain employs TRBV29-1 and TRBJ1-3, with D unresolved. Germline V CDR1 and CDR2: SQVTM, ANQGSEA. The CDR3 sequence is 13 residues long. V dropped 3 bases and J dropped 3 bases, with 9 bases sitting between them.

This clonotype was observed at least ten times. The gene calls are TRBV5-1 and TRBJ2-4, with D possibly TRBD1 on 6 matching bases. In germline, CDR1 is SGHRS, CDR2 YFSETQ. Trimming removed 4 bases at V and 6 bases at J, with 11 bases between. This CDR3 is built from 13 residues. The CDR3 DNA reads as TGCGCCAGCAGCGCACAGGGAATAAACATTCAGTACTTC. Protein sequence: CASSAQGINIQYF.

This clonotype was counted at least ten times. The chain joins TRBV20-1 to TRBJ2-1, with D maybe TRBD1 (5 bases). In germline, CDR1 is DFQATT, CDR2 SNEGSKA (reference sequence). The CDR3 is made up of 16 amino acids. V dropped 6 bases and J dropped 2 bases, with 20 bases sitting between them. The CDR3 coding sequence is TGCAGTGCCCAGGGTGGCCAGGGCAGGGCCTACAATGAGCAGTTCTTC. This codes for CSAQGGQGRAYNEQFF.

This clonotype has at least ten counts. The rearrangement joins TRBV9 to TRBJ2-1; 10 bases are shared with TRBD2. V shed 0 bases, J shed 3 bases, and the junction held 18 bases outside the gene matches. This CDR3 contains 21 residues. Germline V gives CDR1 SGDLS, CDR2 YYNGEE. The CDR3 DNA follows: TGTGCCAGCAGCGTAGAGGGTACCGGGCTAGCGGGGGCCCCGAGCTACAATGAGCAGTTCTTC. This encodes CASSVEGTGLAGAPSYNEQFF.

This chain links TRBV11-2 with TRBJ2-6, with a tentative D call TRBD1 (6 bases). Germline assignment: CDR1 SGHAT and CDR2 FQNNGV. This CDR3 comprises 16 residues. The germline V and J ends were trimmed by 6 bases and 8 bases, with 20 bases remaining between them. CDR3 loop: CASRGAGAPGTNVLTF. Written as DNA, the CDR3 is TGTGCCAGCAGAGGGGCAGGGGCACCCGGGACCAACGTCCTGACTTTC.

This clonotype was observed at least ten times. The J gene is TRBJ2-1, the V gene TRBV4-1; D call uncertain. Trimming removed 1 base at V and 0 bases at J, with 13 bases between. Germline V gives CDR1 MGHRA, CDR2 YSYEKL. This CDR3 has 17 amino acids. The CDR3 spells CASSQVPPASSYNEQFF. The CDR3 DNA reads as TGCGCCAGCAGCCAAGTTCCTCCGGCGAGCTCCTACAATGAGCAGTTCTTC.

Many counts were recorded for this clonotype. V and J are TRBV3-1 and TRBJ2-3; D call uncertain. The V end was cut by 4 bases, the J end by 8 bases, with 19 bases between. The CDR3 loop spans 15 amino acids. The germline gives CDR1 LGHDT, CDR2 YNNKEL (reference sequence). The CDR3 loop reads CASSLGTLSLPTQYF. The CDR3, as DNA: TGTGCCAGCAGCCTAGGCACTCTTTCCTTGCCTACGCAGTATTTT.

This clonotype was seen repeatedly, ten times or more. The chain recombines TRBV29-1 with TRBJ2-7; 8 positions match TRBD2. With 4 bases clipped from V and 2 bases from J, the junction kept 1 base outside the gene matches. The CDR3 has 12 residues. Germline CDR1 reads SQVTM; CDR2 reads ANQGSEA. DNA for the CDR3: TGCAGCGTTGCGGGGGGGACCTACGAGCAGTACTTC. As protein: CSVAGGTYEQYF.

This clonotype was counted ten times or more. This chain connects TRBV5-1 to TRBJ2-5; D is unresolved. Trimming took off 0 bases at V and 1 base at J, with 13 bases between the two ends. The CDR3 contains 16 residues. The germline gives CDR1 SGHRS, CDR2 YFSETQ. The CDR3 sequence is CASSLALTRGQETQYF. DNA for the CDR3: TGCGCCAGCAGCTTGGCCCTAACTCGCGGCCAAGAGACCCAGTACTTC.

As regards this clonotype: A single base separates this from a much larger clone, so it may be a read error. The chain couples TRBV6-6 to TRBJ2-4; D not certain. Germline V gene data show CDR1 as MNHNY and CDR2 as SVGAGI (reference sequence). The CDR3 runs 16 residues. Between the trimmed V and J ends, which lost 0 bases and 6 bases, there was a span of 15 bases. The CDR3 DNA is TGTGCCAGCAGTTACTCGATCGGGTCTTCCACAAACATTCAGTACTTC. Protein: CASSYSIGSSTNIQYF.

This clonotype was observed many times. The V and J genes are TRBV12-3 or TRBV12-4 and TRBJ2-1, with D possibly being TRBD2 (5 bases). The CDR3 is 15 amino acids. Trimming cost V 4 bases and J 8 bases, with 18 bases left between them. The CDR3 protein is CASSSKPPGVHEQFF. CDR3 DNA: TGTGCCAGCAGTTCCAAACCCCCCGGGGTTCATGAGCAGTTCTTC.

Ten or more counts support this clonotype. The V gene is TRBV29-1, the J gene TRBJ1-1, with D unclear. Per germline, CDR1 SQVTM and CDR2 ANQGSEA. Trimming left V 1 base short and J 0 bases short, with 6 bases between. The CDR3 loop spans 13 amino acids. The CDR3 is CSVEVQMNTEAFF. The DNA for the CDR3 is TGCAGCGTTGAAGTACAGATGAACACTGAAGCTTTCTTT.

This chain's CDR3 is CASTASGGRRGSEAFF. The CDR3 bases are TGTGCCAGCACCGCAAGTGGGGGACGGCGGGGGTCTGAAGCTTTCTTT. The rearrangement links TRBV25-1 to TRBJ1-1; D is possibly TRBD1 (5 bases). V dropped 7 bases and J dropped 6 bases, with 24 bases sitting between them. Germline lookup yields CDR1 MGHDK and CDR2 SYGVNS. The length of the CDR3 is 16 residues.

This clonotype was counted many times. This chain links TRBV5-1 with TRBJ1-2; D gene ambiguous. Deletions cut 0 bases from V and 4 bases from J, with 13 bases between. CDR1 SGHRS and CDR2 YFSETQ come from the germline V gene. CDR3 size: 15 residues. CDR3 sequence: CASSLAEPPGYGYTF. CDR3 nucleotides: TGCGCCAGCAGCTTGGCGGAACCACCTGGCTATGGCTACACCTTC.

A note on this clonotype: A junction end diverges from the germline sequence, so it may reflect a read error. V and J are TRBV29-1 and TRBJ1-1; D unclear. Germline V gene sequence: CDR1 SQVTM, CDR2 ANQGSEA. The CDR3 length is 13 residues. The CDR3 DNA reads TGCAGCGTTGAAGTCTACAAGAACACTGAAGCTTTATTT. This codes for CSVEVYKNTEALF.

In its sample, this clonotype was seen many times. This rearrangement joins TRBV18 to TRBJ1-4; 7 positions match TRBD1. Unmatched junction bases numbered 6, after V lost 4 bases and J lost 7 bases. Germline V CDR1 and CDR2: KGHSH, LQKENI. The CDR3 consists of 14 residues. The CDR3 here is CASSRQGPSEKLFF. DNA for the CDR3: TGTGCCAGCTCACGACAGGGTCCGAGTGAAAAACTGTTTTTT.

This clonotype was observed many times. The chain combines TRBV28 with TRBJ1-2; 9 bases match TRBD1. The CDR3 is 14 amino acids. Trimming removed 2 bases from V and 4 bases from J; junction bases left unmatched: 2. CDR1 is MDHEN, CDR2 SYDVKM, per germline. CDR3 DNA: TGTGCCAGCAGTTTAGGGACAGGGACCTATGGCTACACCTTC. Its protein product is CASSLGTGTYGYTF.

There are many counts of this clonotype. The chain carries TRBV7-3 and TRBJ2-1, with TRBD2 identical over 10 bases. The trim removed 5 bases at V and 2 bases at J, leaving 6 bases unmatched. The CDR3 contains 16 residues. Germline V gene data show CDR1 as SGHTA and CDR2 as FQGTGA. The CDR3: CASSPRSGRTYNEQFF. CDR3 nucleotide sequence: TGTGCCAGCAGCCCACGTAGCGGGAGGACCTACAATGAGCAGTTCTTC.

This clonotype was counted ten times or more. The chain uses TRBV7-8 and TRBJ1-1, with D possibly being TRBD1 (5 bases). V gave up 5 bases and J gave up 1 base, with 8 bases separating them. The CDR3 has 13 amino acids. Germline V gives CDR1 SGHVS, CDR2 FQNEAQ. The CDR3 loop is CASSLDRNTEAFF. The CDR3 coding sequence is TGTGCCAGCAGCCTCGACAGGAACACTGAAGCTTTCTTT.